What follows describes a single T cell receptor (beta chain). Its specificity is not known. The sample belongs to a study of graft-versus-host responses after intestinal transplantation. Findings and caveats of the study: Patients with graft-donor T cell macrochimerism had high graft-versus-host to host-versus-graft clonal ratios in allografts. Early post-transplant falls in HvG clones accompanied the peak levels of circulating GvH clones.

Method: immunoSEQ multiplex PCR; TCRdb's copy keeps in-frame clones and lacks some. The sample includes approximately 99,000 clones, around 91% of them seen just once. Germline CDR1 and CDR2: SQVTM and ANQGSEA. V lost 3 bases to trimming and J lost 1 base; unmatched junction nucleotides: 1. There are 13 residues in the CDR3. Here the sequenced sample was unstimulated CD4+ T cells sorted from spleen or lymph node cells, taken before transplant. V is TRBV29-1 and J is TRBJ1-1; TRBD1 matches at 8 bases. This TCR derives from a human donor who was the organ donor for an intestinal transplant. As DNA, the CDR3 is TGCAGCGTTGACGACAGGGGGAACACTGAAGCTTTCTTT. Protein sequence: CSVDDRGNTEAFF. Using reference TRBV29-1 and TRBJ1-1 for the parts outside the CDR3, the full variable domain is SAVISQKPSRDICQRGTSLTIQCQVDSQVTMMFWYRQQPGQSLTLIATANQGSEATYESGFVIDKFPISRPNLTFSTLTVSNMSPEDSSIYLCSVDDRGNTEAFFGQGTRLTVV.